The 11 T cell receptor beta chains in this list originate from one sample, sequenced in a study of CD8+ T cells in alopecia areata. RNA was extracted and reverse transcribed into cDNA as the sequencing template. Produced via immunoSEQ multiplex PCR; TCRdb's table is partial and in-frame only. The repertoire consists of 85,000 to 110,000 clones, with about nine tenths occurring once and the leading ten covering around 10%. Stated treatment: oral pan-JAK inhibitor, 5-10 mg twice daily. The sequencing used CD8+ T cells sorted from blood, collected at approximately week 34, from a patient treated with tofacitinib. These receptors originate from a human donor with alopecia areata.

This sequence joins TRBV21-1 and TRBJ2-3; the table's D call, TRBD2, has no DNA check behind it. TRBV21-1 is a recognized pseudogene. This CDR3 region has 18 residues. The CDR3 region is CASSNPRLAKRLTDTQYF. The CDR3 DNA sequence: TGTGCCAGCAGCAATCCGAGACTAGCGAAACGCCTCACAGATACGCAGTATTTT.

Comment on this clone: Other DNA sequences from this sample encode an identical CDR3 as well. The rearrangement joins TRBV27 to TRBJ2-3, with D uncertain. The CDR3 consists of 13 residues. Trimming pared 3 bases from V and 3 bases from J, leaving 7 bases between. Germline CDR1 MNHEY, CDR2 SMNVEV (reference sequence). This chain's CDR3 is CASSLSLTDTQYF. DNA for the CDR3: TGTGCCAGCAGTTTGTCCTTAACAGATACGCAGTATTTT.

The rearrangement joins TRBV6-1 to TRBJ2-1, with 9 bases matching TRBD1. With 3 bases clipped from V and 8 bases from J, the junction kept 8 bases outside the gene matches. In germline, CDR1 is MNHNS, CDR2 SASEGT. The CDR3 has 15 amino acids. CDR3 in DNA: TGTGCCAGCAGTGAGAGACAGGGGGGAACTCATGAGCAGTTCTTC. It yields the protein CASSERQGGTHEQFF.

V gene TRBV4-1 combines with J gene TRBJ2-4, with D possibly being TRBD2 (5 bases). Trimming stripped 1 base from V and 6 bases from J, with 7 bases between. The germline gives CDR1 MGHRA, CDR2 YSYEKL. CDR3 size: 13 residues. As DNA, the CDR3 is TGCGCCAGCAGCCAAGGAGGGTCAAACATTCAGTACTTC. This codes for CASSQGGSNIQYF.

The rearrangement joins TRBV10-3 to TRBJ2-3; TRBD1 agrees at 11 bases. The germline CDR1 and CDR2 sequences are ENHRY and SYGVKD. This CDR3 contains 15 residues. Trimming at V came to 3 bases and at J to 4 bases, leaving 3 bases not matched to a gene. The CDR3 loop reads CAISDEGQGADTQYF. In DNA, the CDR3 is TGTGCCATCAGTGACGAGGGACAGGGGGCAGATACGCAGTATTTT.

The chain is built from TRBV5-6 and TRBJ2-3, with D maybe TRBD1 (6 bases). The CDR3 covers 12 residues. V was shortened by 2 bases and J by 5 bases, with 6 bases between the two germline ends. The germline V gene has CDR1 SGHDT and CDR2 YYEEEE. The CDR3 DNA follows: TGTGCCAGCAGCTTACAGGGAGATACGCAGTATTTT. It codes for CASSLQGDTQYF.

The genes are TRBV29-1 and TRBJ2-5; 9 nucleotides align to TRBD1. With V trimmed by 7 bases and J by 4 bases, 10 bases remained unmatched. Germline V gene lookup returns CDR1 SQVTM and CDR2 ANQGSEA. The CDR3 is 14 amino acids. The CDR3 here is CSAPDTGGAETQYF. The CDR3 coding sequence is TGCAGCGCACCCGACACAGGGGGCGCAGAGACCCAGTACTTC.

The CDR3 loop is CAWMAGVHYGYTF. The CDR3 DNA follows: TGTGCCTGGATGGCAGGGGTGCACTATGGCTACACCTTC. The chain carries TRBV30 and TRBJ1-2; maybe TRBD1 (6 bases). V was trimmed by 4 bases and J by 3 bases, leaving 12 bases between them. Germline V CDR1 and CDR2: GTSNPN, SVGIG (reference sequence). CDR3 length: 13 amino acids.

The chain recombines TRBV27 with TRBJ2-3, with 7 bases that match TRBD2. Germline V gene lookup returns CDR1 MNHEY and CDR2 SMNVEV (reference sequence). The trim removed 6 bases at V and 1 base at J, leaving 7 bases unmatched. This CDR3 spans 15 amino acids. The CDR3 reads CASSSLAVGTDTQYF. In nucleotides, the CDR3 is TGTGCCAGCAGCTCCCTAGCGGTAGGCACAGATACGCAGTATTTT.

The chain couples TRBV4-1 to TRBJ2-7; 7 bases agree with TRBD1. The CDR3 spans 15 residues. From germline, CDR1 is MGHRA and CDR2 YSYEKL. V gave up 1 base and J gave up 3 bases; unmatched junction bases: 6. This CDR3 reads CASSQGSGGSYEQYF. CDR3 nucleotide sequence: TGCGCCAGCAGCCAAGGTTCAGGGGGTAGCTACGAGCAGTACTTC.

V usage is TRBV7-9 and J usage is TRBJ2-2, with 11 bases aligning to TRBD1. Unmatched junction bases numbered 6, after V lost 7 bases and J lost 2 bases. The CDR3 covers 16 residues. Germline lookup yields CDR1 SEHNR and CDR2 FQNEAQ (reference sequence). The CDR3 region is CASTGTGGRNTGELFF. CDR3 coding DNA: TGTGCCAGCACCGGGACAGGGGGTCGTAACACCGGGGAGCTGTTTTTT.